The clone carrying this T cell receptor beta chain was detected a few times. What it recognizes is unknown. This sample is drawn from a study of early T cells in non-severe SARS-CoV-2 infection. Each cDNA molecule carried a unique molecular identifier. TCRdb itself ran the 5' RACE reads through MiXCR, one entry per CDR3 protein. This sample yields about 67,000 distinct CDR3 sequences, of which around 10% are seen a single time; 3.5% to 4.5% belongs to the top ten. Points from the study as a whole: Lookups in VDJdb leaned toward anti-spike CD8 responses and missed private and CD4 specificities.

The sample taken for sequencing was whole blood. This clonotype originated in an adult who was a healthcare worker with PCR-confirmed SARS-CoV-2 infection or an uninfected control (not recorded which).

The DNA for the CDR3 is TGTGCCAGCAGCTTGGCGCTTTTAGCGGGAACGACAACAGATACGCAGTATTTT. As protein: CASSLALLAGTTTDTQYF. The chain joins TRBV5-4 to TRBJ2-3; 8 bases fit TRBD2. The CDR3 covers 18 residues. CDR1 and CDR2 (germline): SGHNT, YYREEE (reference sequence). V lost 0 bases to trimming and J lost 3 bases; unmatched junction nucleotides: 12.